Listed here are 23 T cell receptor beta chains from one sample, sequenced in a study of T-cell memory formation after mild COVID-19. TCRdb reprocessed the 5' RACE reads via MiXCR and lists one record per CDR3 protein. The sample includes 90,000 to 130,000 distinct CDR3 sequences, roughly a sixth of them seen just once. The material sequenced was PBMCs or a T cell subset sorted from them (not recorded which). Source of these receptors: a man between 18 and 35 years old who had mild COVID-19 (a few samples of this study predate the infection). Cell type and time point are not known.

J is TRBJ2-5 and V is TRBV29-1; the D gene is possibly TRBD1 (5 bases). The length of the CDR3 is 13 residues. V was trimmed by 3 bases and J by 4 bases, leaving 12 bases between them. Germline-derived CDR1 and CDR2 are SQVTM and ANQGSEA. CDR3 bases: TGCAGCGTTGAGCCACAAAGGGGAGAGACCCAGTACTTC. It specifies CSVEPQRGETQYF.

This clonotype has a count of ten or more. The rearrangement joins TRBV7-2 to TRBJ2-2; 10 nucleotides align to TRBD2. The V gene's germline CDR1 is SGHTA and CDR2 FQGNSA. The CDR3 is made up of 17 amino acids. Losses at the gene ends were 2 bases for V and 5 bases for J; bases not matched to a gene: 8. The CDR3 DNA reads as TGTGCCAGCAGCTTAAAAGCGGGGGGGCCGTGGACCGGGGAGCTGTTTTTT. It is translated as CASSLKAGGPWTGELFF.

This clonotype was observed many times. This rearrangement joins TRBV12-3 or TRBV12-4 to TRBJ2-5, with 7 bases fitting TRBD2. This CDR3 region has 15 residues. V lost 7 bases and J lost 3; bases outside the gene matches: 11. CDR3 nucleotides: TGTGCCAGCACCCCTAGGGGAGGGTACGAAGAGACCCAGTACTTC. It specifies CASTPRGGYEETQYF.

This chain's CDR3 is CASSLAKAVQETQYF. CDR3 in DNA: TGTGCCAGCAGCTTGGCGAAGGCAGTCCAAGAGACCCAGTACTTC. The chain employs TRBV5-6 and TRBJ2-5; D gene uncertain. V was clipped by 0 bases and J by 1 base, with 10 bases between them. Germline CDR1 and CDR2: SGHDT and YYEEEE. CDR3 length equals 15 residues. Complete variable domain (other parts from reference TRBV5-6 and TRBJ2-5): DAGVTQSPTHLIKTRGQQVTLRCSPKSGHDTVSWYQQALGQGPQFIFQYYEEEERQRGNFPDRFSGHQFPNYSSELNVNALLLGDSALYLCASSLAKAVQETQYFGPGTRLLVL.

This chain connects TRBV4-1 to TRBJ2-2, with no clear D. Per the germline V gene, CDR1 is MGHRA and CDR2 is YSYEKL. Trimming left V 1 base short and J 0 bases short, with 9 bases between. There are 16 residues in the CDR3. CDR3 sequence reads: CASSQGVGANTGELFF. In nucleotides, the CDR3 is TGCGCCAGCAGCCAAGGGGTTGGGGCGAACACCGGGGAGCTGTTTTTT.

V usage is TRBV5-1 and J usage is TRBJ2-3; D is possibly TRBD1 (6 bases). Between the trimmed V and J ends, which lost 4 bases and 0 bases, there was a span of 9 bases. There are 14 residues in the CDR3. Germline V gene data show CDR1 as SGHRS and CDR2 as YFSETQ. CDR3 region: CASSDGQSTDTQYF. For the CDR3, the DNA is TGCGCCAGCAGCGACGGACAGAGCACAGATACGCAGTATTTT.

This sequence joins TRBV7-8 and TRBJ1-6; D ambiguous. The CDR3 is made up of 14 amino acids. The V gene's germline CDR1 is SGHVS and CDR2 FQNEAQ. V shed 1 base and J shed 5 bases, with 6 bases lying between them. The CDR3: CASSLVGNNSPLHF. CDR3 bases: TGTGCCAGCAGCTTAGTAGGAAATAATTCACCCCTCCACTTT. Full variable domain (missing parts from reference TRBV7-8 and TRBJ1-6): GAGVSQSPRYKVAKRGQDVALRCDPISGHVSLFWYQQALGQGPEFLTYFQNEAQLDKSGLPSDRFFAERPEGSVSTLKIQRTQQEDSAVYLCASSLVGNNSPLHFGNGTRLTVT.

This clonotype was seen more than once but under ten times. This rearrangement joins TRBV5-1 to TRBJ2-7, with TRBD1 matching over 10 bases. This CDR3 spans 14 amino acids. With V trimmed by 3 bases and J by 5 bases, 5 bases remained unmatched. The germline gives CDR1 SGHRS, CDR2 YFSETQ. The DNA of the CDR3 is TGCGCCAGCAGCTCAGTCGGGACAGGGGACGAGCAGTACTTC. It encodes CASSSVGTGDEQYF.

Only a few counts were recorded for this clonotype. The CDR3 sequence is CASSLTRNEQFF. The CDR3 bases are TGCGCCAGCAGCTTGACGAGGAATGAGCAGTTCTTC. The rearrangement links TRBV5-1 to TRBJ2-1, with no clear D. Germline lookup yields CDR1 SGHRS and CDR2 YFSETQ. V was pared by 1 base and J by 7 bases, with 6 bases between. The CDR3 extends over 12 amino acids.

This clonotype has a count of ten or more. The rearrangement links TRBV5-1 to TRBJ2-1; D not certain. V was pared by 6 bases and J by 0 bases, with 19 bases between. CDR3 size: 17 residues. Germline CDR1 is SGHRS and CDR2 is YFSETQ. The CDR3 DNA reads as TGCGCCAGCAACCCCCGGCAGGTGGGAAGCTCCTACAATGAGCAGTTCTTC. It codes for CASNPRQVGSSYNEQFF.

The sample holds a few counts of this clonotype. The chain links TRBV28 to TRBJ1-6, with TRBD1 matching over 7 bases. Germline assignment: CDR1 MDHEN and CDR2 SYDVKM. J was trimmed by 8 bases and V by 3 bases; bases with no gene match: 7. The CDR3 loop spans 15 amino acids. The CDR3 nucleotides read TGTGCCAGCAGTTTTCAGTTGGGACAGCATTCACCCCTCCACTTT. Translation: CASSFQLGQHSPLHF.

CDR3 in amino acids: CASSYWQGHLGYTF. The CDR3 region has the DNA TGTGCCAGCAGTTACTGGCAGGGCCACCTCGGCTACACCTTC. The rearrangement uses TRBV6-2 or TRBV6-3 and TRBJ1-2, with D possibly being TRBD1 (5 bases). Germline-derived CDR1 and CDR2 are MNHEY and SVGEGT. The CDR3 length is 14 residues. V was shortened by 1 base and J by 8 bases, with 14 bases between the two germline ends.

In its sample, this clonotype was seen a few times. The CDR3 reads CSASERGSGGELFF. In nucleotides, the CDR3 is TGCAGTGCCTCCGAGCGGGGGTCGGGCGGGGAGCTGTTTTTT. J is TRBJ2-2 and V is TRBV20-1, with TRBD2 identical over 8 bases. The CDR3 covers 14 residues. The junction had 10 bases not matched to a gene; V was cut back by 6 bases and J by 7 bases. Germline loops: CDR1 DFQATT, CDR2 SNEGSKA (reference sequence).

This rearrangement joins TRBV7-2 to TRBJ2-3; 9 nucleotides align to TRBD1. V shed 5 bases and J 4 bases; nucleotides not matched to a gene: 7. The CDR3 is made up of 15 amino acids. Looked up from germline, CDR1 is SGHTA and CDR2 is FQGNSA. This chain's CDR3 is CASSAGTGWADTQYF. CDR3 nucleotide sequence: TGTGCCAGCAGCGCAGGGACAGGGTGGGCAGATACGCAGTATTTT.

The J gene is TRBJ1-4, the V gene TRBV7-9; D remains ambiguous. Trimming left V 3 bases short and J 7 bases short, with 12 bases between. The CDR3 loop spans 14 amino acids. Germline assignment: CDR1 SEHNR and CDR2 FQNEAQ (reference sequence). The CDR3 sequence is CASSFRTASEKLFF. The CDR3 DNA sequence: TGTGCCAGCAGCTTCAGGACCGCCAGTGAAAAACTGTTTTTT.

The CDR3 region is CASRTGSTEAFF. In nucleotides, the CDR3 is TGTGCCAGCCGGACAGGGTCGACTGAAGCTTTCTTT. This sequence joins TRBV28 and TRBJ1-1; 8 nucleotides match TRBD1. V lost 8 bases, J lost 5 bases, and 4 bases stayed unmatched. The CDR3 extends over 12 amino acids. The V gene's germline CDR1 is MDHEN and CDR2 SYDVKM. The full variable domain, rest sourced from reference TRBV28 and TRBJ1-1, is DVKVTQSSRYLVKRTGEKVFLECVQDMDHENMFWYRQDPGLGLRLIYFSYDVKMKEKGDIPEGYSVSREKKERFSLILESASTNQTSMYLCASRTGSTEAFFGQGTRLTVV.

V usage is TRBV4-3 and J usage is TRBJ2-2; 10 nucleotides agree with TRBD2. In germline, CDR1 is LGHNA, CDR2 YSLEER. CDR3 length: 18 amino acids. The trim removed 4 bases at V and 3 bases at J, leaving 11 bases unmatched. The CDR3 DNA is TGCGCCAGCAGCCGGGTCCTGAGCGGGGGGGCCGACACCGGGGAGCTGTTTTTT. Translation gives CASSRVLSGGADTGELFF.

In its sample, this clonotype was seen a few times. V usage is TRBV9 and J usage is TRBJ2-7; 7 bases are a match to TRBD1. CDR1 is SGDLS, CDR2 YYNGEE, per germline. This CDR3 contains 14 residues. Losses at the gene ends were 0 bases for V and 6 bases for J; bases not matched to a gene: 6. The CDR3 nucleotides are TGTGCCAGCAGCGTAGTCTCAGGGGGTGGCGAGCAGTACTTC. Amino acid sequence: CASSVVSGGGEQYF.

This chain joins TRBV11-2 and TRBJ2-3, with 11 bases that match TRBD2. The germline CDR1 and CDR2 sequences are SGHAT and FQNNGV. After removal of 6 bases from V and 6 bases from J, the junction contained 5 bases not matched to a gene. This CDR3 spans 14 amino acids. CDR3 loop: CASRPSGGRDTQYF. DNA of the CDR3: TGTGCCAGCAGACCTAGCGGGGGGCGGGATACGCAGTATTTT.

This clonotype showed up just a few times. This chain uses TRBV10-1 with TRBJ2-1; no clear D gene. Trimming shortened V by 6 bases and J by 5 bases, and 8 bases separated the two germline ends. This CDR3 is built from 12 residues. Germline-derived CDR1 and CDR2 are WNHNN and SYGVQD (reference sequence). The CDR3: CASSAADNEQFF. The CDR3 nucleotides are TGCGCCAGCAGCGCCGCAGACAATGAGCAGTTCTTC.

This clonotype was counted between two and nine times. The rearrangement uses TRBV12-3 or TRBV12-4 and TRBJ1-1; the D is unclear. The V end lost 3 bases, the J end lost 4 bases, and 15 bases lay between the germline ends. The CDR3 loop spans 15 amino acids. CDR3 in amino acids: CASSFIRALGTEAFF. The CDR3 nucleotides are TGTGCCAGCAGTTTCATCCGAGCTCTGGGCACTGAAGCTTTCTTT.

This clonotype was recorded a few times. This chain links TRBV7-9 with TRBJ2-7, with 14 bases identical to TRBD2. Germline V lookup: CDR1 SEHNR, CDR2 FQNEAQ (reference sequence). The CDR3 contains 17 residues. V was pared by 5 bases and J by 0 bases, with 6 bases of the junction left unmatched. CDR3: CASSLGLAGGTSYEQYF. Written as DNA, the CDR3 is TGTGCCAGCAGCCTTGGACTAGCGGGGGGTACCTCCTACGAGCAGTACTTC. Supplemented by reference TRBV7-9 and TRBJ2-7, the full variable domain reads DTGVSQNPRHKITKRGQNVTFRCDPISEHNRLYWYRQTLGQGPEFLTYFQNEAQLEKSRLLSDRFSAERPKGSFSTLEIQRTEQGDSAMYLCASSLGLAGGTSYEQYFGPGTRLTVT.

This clonotype was counted between two and nine times. The rearrangement links TRBV5-1 to TRBJ2-2; D not certain. The V end was cut by 7 bases, the J end by 0 bases, with 10 bases between. The CDR3 is 14 amino acids. The V gene's germline CDR1 is SGHRS and CDR2 YFSETQ. The CDR3 nucleotides are TGCGCCAGCGTCTCGGATGCGAACACCGGGGAGCTGTTTTTT. Protein product: CASVSDANTGELFF.